One and the same sample provided the 3 T cell receptor beta chains below, sequenced in a study of spatial heterogeneity in lung cancer. Time point described: sample taken at primary tumor resection. Their specific antigens are unknown. MiXCR, applied by TCRdb to the 5' RACE reads, yields one record per CDR3 protein. The table shows about 11,000 distinct CDR3 sequences, with roughly 13% occurring only once. General study findings and limits: Counts of expanded alpha and beta TCRs within tumors tracked the tumor nonsynonymous mutation count.

The material was lung tumor tissue, obtained at surgery. All receptors come from a male donor with early-stage non-small cell lung cancer.

V gene TRBV20-1 combines with J gene TRBJ2-3, with 7 bases that match TRBD2. CDR3 length: 16 residues. Germline CDR1 reads DFQATT; CDR2 reads SNEGSKA (reference sequence). The V segment lost 5 bases and the J segment 6 bases; nucleotides outside the gene matches: 17. The CDR3 region has the DNA TGCAGTGCTTCCCTGAGGGGCGGGGGACTCGGGGATACGCAGTATTTT. Translating it yields CSASLRGGGLGDTQYF.

In this sample, this clonotype turned up a few times. The rearrangement links TRBV20-1 to TRBJ1-2; D not certain. V dropped 0 bases and J dropped 7 bases, with 12 bases sitting between them. The length of the CDR3 is 13 residues. Germline V gene data show CDR1 as DFQATT and CDR2 as SNEGSKA (reference sequence). This CDR3 is CSARDLTLFGYTF. CDR3 DNA: TGCAGTGCTAGAGATCTAACACTTTTTGGCTACACCTTC.

The table lists this clonotype with many counts. The V call is TRBV29-1, the J call TRBJ1-1; TRBD1 aligns across 9 bases. This CDR3 contains 14 residues. V shed 5 bases and J 5 bases; nucleotides not matched to a gene: 9. The V gene's germline CDR1 is SQVTM and CDR2 ANQGSEA. The CDR3 sequence is CSVTRTGDTTEAFF. The CDR3 DNA sequence: TGCAGCGTTACACGGACAGGGGACACTACTGAAGCTTTCTTT.